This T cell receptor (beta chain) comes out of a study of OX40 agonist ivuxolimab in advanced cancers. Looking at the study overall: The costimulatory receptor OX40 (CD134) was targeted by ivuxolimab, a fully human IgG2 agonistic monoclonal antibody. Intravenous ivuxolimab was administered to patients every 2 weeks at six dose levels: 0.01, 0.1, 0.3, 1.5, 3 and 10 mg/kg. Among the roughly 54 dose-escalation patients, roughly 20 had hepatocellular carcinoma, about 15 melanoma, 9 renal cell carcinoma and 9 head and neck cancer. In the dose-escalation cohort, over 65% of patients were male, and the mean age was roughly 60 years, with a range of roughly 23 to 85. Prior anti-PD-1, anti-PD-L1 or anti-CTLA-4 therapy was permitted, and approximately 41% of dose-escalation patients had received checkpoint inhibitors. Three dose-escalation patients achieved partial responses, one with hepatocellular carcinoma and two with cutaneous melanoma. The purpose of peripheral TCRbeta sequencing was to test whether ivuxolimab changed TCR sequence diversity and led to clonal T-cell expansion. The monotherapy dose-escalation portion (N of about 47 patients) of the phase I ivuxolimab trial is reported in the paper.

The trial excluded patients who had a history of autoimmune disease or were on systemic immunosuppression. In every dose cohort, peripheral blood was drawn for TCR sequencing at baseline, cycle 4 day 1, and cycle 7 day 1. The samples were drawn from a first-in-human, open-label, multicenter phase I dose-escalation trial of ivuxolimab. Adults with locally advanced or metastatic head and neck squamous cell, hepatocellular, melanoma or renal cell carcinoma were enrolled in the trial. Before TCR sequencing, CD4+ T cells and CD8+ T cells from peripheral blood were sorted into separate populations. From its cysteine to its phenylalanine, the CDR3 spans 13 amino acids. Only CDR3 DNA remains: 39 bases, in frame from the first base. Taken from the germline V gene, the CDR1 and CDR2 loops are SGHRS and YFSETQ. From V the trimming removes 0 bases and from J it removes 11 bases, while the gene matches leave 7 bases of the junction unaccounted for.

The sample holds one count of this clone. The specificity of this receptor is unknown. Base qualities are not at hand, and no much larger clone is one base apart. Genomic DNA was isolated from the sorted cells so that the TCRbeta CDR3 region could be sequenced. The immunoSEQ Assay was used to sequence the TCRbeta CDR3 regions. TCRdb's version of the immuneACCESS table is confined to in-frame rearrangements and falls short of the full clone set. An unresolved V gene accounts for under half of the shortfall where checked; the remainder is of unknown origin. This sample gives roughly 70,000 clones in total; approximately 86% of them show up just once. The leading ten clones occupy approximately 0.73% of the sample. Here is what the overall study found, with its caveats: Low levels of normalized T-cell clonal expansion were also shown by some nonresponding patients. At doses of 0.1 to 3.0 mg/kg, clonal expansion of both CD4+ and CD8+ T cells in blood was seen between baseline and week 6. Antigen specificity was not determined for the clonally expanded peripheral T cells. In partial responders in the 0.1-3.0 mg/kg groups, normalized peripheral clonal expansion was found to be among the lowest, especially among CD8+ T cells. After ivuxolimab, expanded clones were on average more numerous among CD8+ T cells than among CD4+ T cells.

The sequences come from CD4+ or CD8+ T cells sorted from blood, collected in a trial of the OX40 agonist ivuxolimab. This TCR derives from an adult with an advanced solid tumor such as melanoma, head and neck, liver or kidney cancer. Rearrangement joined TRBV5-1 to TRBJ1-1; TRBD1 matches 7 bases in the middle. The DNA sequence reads TGCGCCAGCAGCTTGGGACAGGGAGGACACGCTTTCTTT. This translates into CASSLGQGGHAFF.